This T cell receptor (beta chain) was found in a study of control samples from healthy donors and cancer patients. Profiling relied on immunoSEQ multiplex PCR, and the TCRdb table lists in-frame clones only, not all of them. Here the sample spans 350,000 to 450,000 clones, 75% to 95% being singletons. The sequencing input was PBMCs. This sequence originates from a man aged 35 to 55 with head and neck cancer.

CDR3 amino acids: CASTQPGATGNTIYF. CDR3 in DNA: TGTGCCAGCACCCAACCAGGGGCGACGGGAAACACCATATATTTT. The chain links TRBV28 to TRBJ1-3, with D possibly matching TRBD1 (6 bases). The CDR3 length is 15 residues. Per germline, CDR1 MDHEN and CDR2 SYDVKM. With 7 bases removed from V and 4 bases from J, the gap between germline ends came to 17 bases.